These 5 T cell receptor beta chains were all obtained from the same sample, sequenced in a study of blood T cell repertoires in COVID-19. Assay: immunoSEQ multiplex PCR; the TCRdb copy retains only in-frame clones and omits some. This sample has 260,000 or so clones, with about 83% found just once. The specimen was PBMCs or T cells enriched from blood (not recorded which). Receptors were obtained from a woman in her thirties or forties who had been exposed to COVID-19.

CDR3 in DNA: TGTGCCAGCGCTCTCCCGCGGGGGACCCAGTACTTC. This translates into CASALPRGTQYF. The chain uses TRBV28 and TRBJ2-5, with a possible D match to TRBD2 (6 bases). CDR3 length: 12 residues. V shed 8 bases and J shed 7 bases, with 14 bases lying between them. Germline V gene lookup returns CDR1 MDHEN and CDR2 SYDVKM. The whole variable domain, remainder taken from reference TRBV28 and TRBJ2-5, is DVKVTQSSRYLVKRTGEKVFLECVQDMDHENMFWYRQDPGLGLRLIYFSYDVKMKEKGDIPEGYSVSREKKERFSLILESASTNQTSMYLCASALPRGTQYFGPGTRLLVL.

V usage is TRBV5-1 and J usage is TRBJ1-5, with 7 bases fitting TRBD1. The length of the CDR3 is 14 residues. V dropped 4 bases and J dropped 5; count of bases not matched to a gene: 6. Per the germline V gene, CDR1 is SGHRS and CDR2 is YFSETQ. For the CDR3, the DNA is TGCGCCAGCAGCCCGACAGGGAGCGATCAGCCCCAGCATTTT. Its protein is CASSPTGSDQPQHF. Full variable domain (outside the CDR3, taken from reference TRBV5-1 and TRBJ1-5): KAGVTQTPRYLIKTRGQQVTLSCSPISGHRSVSWYQQTPGQGLQFLFEYFSETQRNKGNFPGRFSGRQFSNSRSEMNVSTLELGDSALYLCASSPTGSDQPQHFGDGTRLSIL.

The chain combines TRBV28 with TRBJ1-5, with 10 bases fitting TRBD1. V lost 6 bases and J lost 2; bases outside the gene matches: 4. The germline CDR1 and CDR2 sequences are MDHEN and SYDVKM. This CDR3 has 15 amino acids. CDR3 bases: TGTGCCAGCAGCCCAGGGACAGGGGGCAATCAGCCCCAGCATTTT. This encodes CASSPGTGGNQPQHF.

This clone was recorded a few times. The chain is built from TRBV18 and TRBJ2-5, with D tentatively TRBD1 (6 bases). Trimming pared 1 base from V and 4 bases from J, leaving 13 bases between. The CDR3 loop spans 15 amino acids. Germline CDR1 reads KGHSH; CDR2 reads LQKENI. The CDR3 DNA is TGTGCCAGCTCACCACTAGGGGGAGAGATAGAGACCCAGTACTTC. It encodes CASSPLGGEIETQYF. The whole variable domain, remainder taken from reference TRBV18 and TRBJ2-5, is NAGVMQNPRHLVRRRGQEARLRCSPMKGHSHVYWYRQLPEEGLKFMVYLQKENIIDESGMPKERFSAEFPKEGPSILRIQQVVRGDSAAYFCASSPLGGEIETQYFGPGTRLLVL.

The rearrangement links TRBV10-3 to TRBJ1-2, with 8 bases that match TRBD1. V trimming: 10 bases; J trimming: 4 bases; junction bases outside the gene matches: 14. Germline V gene lookup returns CDR1 ENHRY and CDR2 SYGVKD. This CDR3 is built from 15 residues. The CDR3 DNA reads TGTGCCACCCGGACAGGGAACCTATTTTTCTATGGCTACACCTTC. Translating gives CATRTGNLFFYGYTF.